These T cell receptor beta chains were read from a single sample in a study of T cell responses to AZD1222 COVID-19 vaccine. This table comes from immunoSEQ multiplex PCR, and its TCRdb copy is limited to in-frame clones, with some not included. The table has more than 95,000 clones, over 80% seen once. The source was peripheral blood, collected on day 0 of AZD1222 vaccination. The receptors were sampled from an adult in good health. Each CDR3 is given without its conserved first and last residue. Fields, in order: V gene, J gene, CDR3 protein.

TRBV5-6	TRBJ2-2	ASSLVGSGGRLTGELF
TRBV5-1	TRBJ2-7	ASSLQPPDYEQY
TRBV2	TRBJ2-1	ATRRDEQF
TRBV18	TRBJ2-3	ASSPTADTQY
TRBV2	TRBJ2-5	ASRPHTLYQETQY
TRBV6-5	TRBJ2-5	ASSPGSLGTQY
TRBV6-1	TRBJ1-2	ASSEGTNYGYT
TRBV9	TRBJ2-3	ASSAGTGVGTDTQY
TRBV2	TRBJ2-2	ASNKNGELF
TRBV18	TRBJ1-3	ASSPRPSGNTIY
TRBV10-3	TRBJ2-7	AISPDTGPYEQY
TRBV18	TRBJ2-7	ASSPMTGEYEQY